What follows are 15 T cell receptor beta chains derived from one specimen sequenced in a study of blood T cells in healthy people across ages. The authors ran a second PCR of roughly 7 to 11 cycles using a sample-barcoded 5' primer and a J-beta primer mix. TCRdb re-called the 5' RACE reads with MiXCR, one entry per CDR3 protein. The sample has over a million distinct CDR3 sequences, 35% to 45% seen once. The sequenced sample was blood. The receptors come from a woman between 18 and 29 years old in good health.

The chain has TRBV19 and TRBJ1-1; D might be TRBD1 (6 bases). The CDR3 runs 13 residues. Looked up from germline, CDR1 is LNHDA and CDR2 is SQIVND (reference sequence). With 6 bases removed from V and 7 bases from J, the gap between germline ends came to 15 bases. CDR3 nucleotides: TGTGCCAGTAGCCCCCCTGGGGGCCGTGAAGCTTTCTTT. Its protein is CASSPPGGREAFF.

This chain connects TRBV12-3 or TRBV12-4 to TRBJ1-2; 7 bases map to TRBD1. The CDR3 runs to 14 residues. Trimming took 7 bases from V and 4 from J; bases not matched to a gene: 9. The CDR3 loop reads CASTLWGDSYGYTF. CDR3 nucleotide sequence: TGTGCCAGCACCCTTTGGGGGGACAGCTATGGCTACACCTTC.

J is TRBJ1-1 and V is TRBV6-6, with 9 bases matching TRBD1. The CDR3 extends over 14 amino acids. Germline V gene sequence: CDR1 MNHNY, CDR2 SVGAGI (reference sequence). V lost 6 bases, J lost 5 bases, and 7 bases stayed unmatched. CDR3 bases: TGTGCCAGCAGCCCTGGGACAGGGAAGACTGAAGCTTTCTTT. It codes for CASSPGTGKTEAFF.

This clonotype was seen a handful of times. The V and J genes are TRBV18 and TRBJ2-5; D unresolved. The last part of the DNA fits TRBJ2-7 better; the J call may be wrong. Per germline, CDR1 KGHSH and CDR2 LQKENI. CDR3 length: 13 amino acids. DNA for the CDR3: TGTGCCAGCAGCCCCCCTTCGTCAAACGAGCAGTACTTC. This translates into CASSPPSSNEQYF.

There are a few counts of this clonotype. V is TRBV27 and J is TRBJ2-7; D ambiguous. In germline, CDR1 is MNHEY, CDR2 SMNVEV (reference sequence). V lost 5 bases and J lost 3, with 11 bases in between. The CDR3 has 13 residues. The DNA for the CDR3 is TGTGCCAGCAGTGCCCGCGGCGGCTACGAGCAGTACTTC. Its translation is CASSARGGYEQYF.

Many counts were recorded for this clonotype. CDR3 loop: CASHREGSYNEQFF. CDR3 DNA: TGTGCCAGTCATCGGGAGGGTTCCTACAATGAGCAGTTCTTC. V usage is TRBV6-6 and J usage is TRBJ2-1; 8 bases fit TRBD2. In germline, CDR1 is MNHNY, CDR2 SVGAGI (reference sequence). V lost 9 bases and J lost 1; bases outside the gene matches: 5. This CDR3 is built from 14 residues.

The chain is built from TRBV12-3 or TRBV12-4 and TRBJ1-6; 9 bases line up with TRBD1. The trim removed 6 bases at V and 7 bases at J, leaving 7 bases unmatched. This CDR3 comprises 15 residues. The CDR3 bases are TGTGCCAGCAGAGCCGGGACAGGGTGGAATTCACCCCTCCACTTT. It yields the protein CASRAGTGWNSPLHF.

There are a few counts of this clonotype. This rearrangement joins TRBV20-1 to TRBJ1-1, with D perhaps matching TRBD1 (6 bases). This CDR3 spans 12 amino acids. Germline CDR1 and CDR2: DFQATT and SNEGSKA (reference sequence). V dropped 6 bases and J dropped 11 bases, with 19 bases sitting between them. The DNA for the CDR3 is TGCAGTGCCGGAGGGGGGGGCGCAGAGGCTTTCTTT. This translates into CSAGGGGAEAFF.

This clonotype has just a few counts. V is TRBV15 and J is TRBJ2-1; D possibly matches TRBD1 or TRBD2 (6 bases each). There are 16 residues in the CDR3. Looked up from germline, CDR1 is LNHNV and CDR2 is YYDKDF (reference sequence). Trimming removed 1 base from V and 4 bases from J, with 14 bases in between. For the CDR3, the DNA is TGTGCCACCAGCAGAGCCGGGGGCATAACGTACAATGAGCAGTTCTTC. Its translation: CATSRAGGITYNEQFF.

This clonotype has just a few counts. The rearrangement uses TRBV10-3 and TRBJ2-7; 9 bases align to TRBD1. The J call is in doubt because the DNA end fits TRBJ2-5 better. CDR1 and CDR2 (germline): ENHRY, SYGVKD. The length of the CDR3 is 15 residues. For the CDR3, the DNA is TGTGCCATCAGTGGCCGGGACAGGGTGGTGGAGACCCAGTACTTC. Its translation is CAISGRDRVVETQYF.

The chain joins TRBV9 to TRBJ1-1, with D maybe TRBD1 (5 bases). The germline V and J ends were trimmed by 4 bases and 7 bases, with 17 bases remaining between them. CDR1 SGDLS and CDR2 YYNGEE come from the germline V gene. This CDR3 comprises 14 residues. CDR3 loop: CASSPEVGRGEAFF. Here the CDR3 DNA reads TGTGCCAGCAGCCCAGAGGTAGGGAGGGGTGAAGCTTTCTTT.

Only a few counts were recorded for this clonotype. V is TRBV7-2 and J is TRBJ2-7, with 8 positions matching TRBD1. The CDR3 sequence is 15 residues long. Germline CDR1 and CDR2: SGHTA and FQGNSA. The V segment lost 4 bases and the J segment 3 bases; nucleotides outside the gene matches: 8. CDR3 DNA sequence: TGTGCCAGCAGCTACGACAGGGGCGCCCACTACGAGCAGTACTTC. It translates to CASSYDRGAHYEQYF. The whole variable domain, filled in from reference TRBV7-2 and TRBJ2-7, reads GAGVSQSPSNKVTEKGKDVELRCDPISGHTALYWYRQSLGQGLEFLIYFQGNSAPDKSGLPSDRFSAERTGGSVSTLTIQRTQQEDSAVYLCASSYDRGAHYEQYFGPGTRLTVT.

This chain links TRBV20-1 with TRBJ2-2; 7 bases align to TRBD2. With 0 bases clipped from V and 5 bases from J, the junction kept 12 bases outside the gene matches. The CDR3 is made up of 17 amino acids. Germline V lookup: CDR1 DFQATT, CDR2 SNEGSKA (reference sequence). Here the CDR3 reads CSARDLAGAKNTGELFF. In DNA form, the CDR3 reads TGCAGTGCTAGAGATCTGGCGGGAGCGAAGAATACCGGGGAGCTGTTTTTT.

This clonotype was seen a few times. The V gene is TRBV5-5, the J gene TRBJ1-2; D gene ambiguous. CDR1 SGHKS and CDR2 YYEKEE come from the germline V gene (reference sequence). The V end was cut by 4 bases, the J end by 6 bases, with 13 bases between. The CDR3 consists of 13 residues. CDR3 in DNA: TGTGCCAGCAGCCCAATTCCAGGCCATGGCTACACCTTC. This gives the protein CASSPIPGHGYTF.

This clonotype occurred a few times. The rearrangement uses TRBV7-2 and TRBJ1-2; 8 bases agree with TRBD1. The CDR3 is 18 amino acids. Germline CDR1 SGHTA, CDR2 FQGNSA. V lost 4 bases, J lost 4 bases, and 17 bases stayed unmatched. The CDR3 is CASSSRLKTGERGYGYTF. In DNA form, the CDR3 reads TGTGCCAGCAGCTCAAGATTAAAGACAGGGGAAAGAGGCTATGGCTACACCTTC. Full variable domain (rest looked up from reference TRBV7-2 and TRBJ1-2): GAGVSQSPSNKVTEKGKDVELRCDPISGHTALYWYRQSLGQGLEFLIYFQGNSAPDKSGLPSDRFSAERTGGSVSTLTIQRTQQEDSAVYLCASSSRLKTGERGYGYTFGSGTRLTVV.